This TCR beta chain emerged from a study of blood T cell repertoires in COVID-19 (TCRdb year 2020). For context, the study as a whole: The collaborator samples originated in the United States, Italy and Spain and spanned the acute and convalescent phases of COVID-19. The prospective study material was composed of cDNA or gDNA derived from T cells, B-cell-depleted T cells, or PBMCs. Subjects who had been exposed to COVID-19, were actively infected with it, or had recovered from it provided the deeply sampled blood TCRbeta repertoires that made up the dataset. The repertoires were made available in a free public database intended to serve as a resource for research on the immune response to SARS-CoV-2. Samples came from the ongoing ImmuneRACE study (first 160 participants) plus 1,254 subjects from 6 global collaborators. The sample metadata nearly always contained a de-identified subject ID, COVID-19 status, age in years and sex. Where available, HLA class I and class II types were taken from metadata supplied by the sample provider and were not determined by assay-based typing.

As for this clone: Its target antigen remains unknown. No clone much larger than this one lies a single base away; base qualities are absent.

Participants in the prospective study were enrolled through a virtual design, were aged roughly 18 to 100 years, and lived in 24 United States geographic areas. In the prospective study, participants were assigned to cohorts based on the clinical history participants reported in a screening survey and a study questionnaire. A participant counted as exposed if, within 2 weeks of entering the study, that participant had been in contact with someone who had a PCR-confirmed or clinician-diagnosed COVID-19 case. Mobile phlebotomists in the prospective study collected whole blood, serum and a nasopharyngeal or oropharyngeal swab from every participant. Additional blood draws and questionnaires over an approximately 2-month period could optionally be provided by prospective study participants. Prospective study blood samples were shipped either frozen or at room temperature before DNA extraction. Results the study describes overall, beyond this receptor: The amount of clinical and demographic metadata varied by source and participant and was provided uncurated.

Trimming costs V 1 base and J 0 bases, and their ends lie 19 bases apart. The CDR3 covers 19 residues, taking in both the cysteine and the phenylalanine. Only CDR3 DNA remains: 57 bases, in frame from the first base. CDR1 SGHTA and CDR2 FQGNSA were looked up in the germline V gene. TCRbeta CDR3 regions were amplified from genomic DNA using the immunoSEQ Assay, a bias-controlled multiplex PCR. As for how the authors treated the data: Within the assay, amplification of reference gene primers was used to estimate how many nucleated cells each sample contained. To quantify the absolute abundance of each unique TCRbeta CDR3 rearrangement, sequence reads were collapsed and filtered. For each sample, productive Simpson clonality was calculated by taking the square root of Simpson's diversity index across productive rearrangements. TCRdb re-hosts the immuneACCESS table, in-frame sequences only. Its copies lack some clones; in the studies checked, an unresolved V gene accounts for under half of them, and the cause for the rest is not known. The V and J calls and clone size are taken from that table; D and trimming were inferred from the DNA. The sample data list 220,000 or so clones, and 90% of these were observed just once. The ten largest make up about 15% of the sample.

The sample consisted of PBMCs or T cells enriched from blood (not recorded which). This clonotype originated in a man aged 25 to 40 who had been exposed to COVID-19. The sequence joins TRBV7-2 to TRBJ1-3, with the D gene not confidently named. Here is the DNA: TGTGCCAGCAGCTTAGTATCGGGGTTCCTTGTTGGCTCTGGAAACACCATATATTTT. This sequence encodes CASSLVSGFLVGSGNTIYF.